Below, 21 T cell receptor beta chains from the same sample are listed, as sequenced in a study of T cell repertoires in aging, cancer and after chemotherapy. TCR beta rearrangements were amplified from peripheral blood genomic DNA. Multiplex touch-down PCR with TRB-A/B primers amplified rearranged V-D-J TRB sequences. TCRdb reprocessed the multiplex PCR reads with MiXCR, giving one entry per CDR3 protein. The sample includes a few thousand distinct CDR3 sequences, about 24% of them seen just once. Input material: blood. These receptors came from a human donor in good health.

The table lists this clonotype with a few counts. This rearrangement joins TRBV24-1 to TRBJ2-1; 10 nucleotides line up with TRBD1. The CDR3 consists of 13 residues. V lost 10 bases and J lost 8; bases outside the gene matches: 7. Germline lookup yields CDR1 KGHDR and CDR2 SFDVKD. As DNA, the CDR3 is TGTGCCACAGGACAGGGGGAAGTCGATGAGCAGTTCTTC. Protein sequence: CATGQGEVDEQFF.

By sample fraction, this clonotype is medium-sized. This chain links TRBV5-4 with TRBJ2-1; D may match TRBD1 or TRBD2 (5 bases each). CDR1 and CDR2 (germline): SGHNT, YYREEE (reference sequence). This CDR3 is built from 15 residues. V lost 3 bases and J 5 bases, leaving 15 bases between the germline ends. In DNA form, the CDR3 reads TGTGCCAGCAGCTGGGGGTCGAGTCGGGACAATGAGCAGTTCTTC. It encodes CASSWGSSRDNEQFF.

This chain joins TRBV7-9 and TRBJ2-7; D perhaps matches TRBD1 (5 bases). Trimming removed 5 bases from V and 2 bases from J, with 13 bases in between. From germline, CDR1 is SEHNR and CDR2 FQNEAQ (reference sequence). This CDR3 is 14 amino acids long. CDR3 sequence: CASSPPGIPYEQYF. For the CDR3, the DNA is TGTGCCAGCAGCCCTCCAGGGATTCCCTACGAGCAGTACTTC.

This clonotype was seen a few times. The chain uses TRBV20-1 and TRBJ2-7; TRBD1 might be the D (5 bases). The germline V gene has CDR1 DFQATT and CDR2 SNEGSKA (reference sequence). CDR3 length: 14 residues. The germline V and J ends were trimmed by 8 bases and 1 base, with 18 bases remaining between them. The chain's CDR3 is CSTLSRQGSYEQYF. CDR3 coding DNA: TGCAGTACCCTCTCCCGGCAGGGTTCCTACGAGCAGTACTTC.

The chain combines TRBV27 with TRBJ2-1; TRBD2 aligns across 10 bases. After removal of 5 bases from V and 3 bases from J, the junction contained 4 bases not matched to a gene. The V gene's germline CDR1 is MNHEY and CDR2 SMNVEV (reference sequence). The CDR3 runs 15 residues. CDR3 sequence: CASSPLAGVYNEQFF. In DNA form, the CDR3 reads TGTGCCAGCAGTCCCCTAGCGGGAGTCTACAATGAGCAGTTCTTC.

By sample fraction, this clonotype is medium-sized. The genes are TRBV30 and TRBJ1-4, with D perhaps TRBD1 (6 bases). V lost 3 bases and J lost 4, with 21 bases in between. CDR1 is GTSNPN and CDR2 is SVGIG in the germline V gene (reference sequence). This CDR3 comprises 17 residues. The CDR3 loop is CAWRGRGSMEVNEKLFF. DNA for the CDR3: TGTGCCTGGAGGGGCAGGGGATCCATGGAGGTTAATGAAAAACTGTTTTTT.

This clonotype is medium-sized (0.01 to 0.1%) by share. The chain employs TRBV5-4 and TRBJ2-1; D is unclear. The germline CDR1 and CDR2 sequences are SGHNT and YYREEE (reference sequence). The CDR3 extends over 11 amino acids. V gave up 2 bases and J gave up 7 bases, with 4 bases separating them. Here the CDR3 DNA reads TGTGCCAGCAGCTTAAAAAATGAGCAGTTCTTC. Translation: CASSLKNEQFF.

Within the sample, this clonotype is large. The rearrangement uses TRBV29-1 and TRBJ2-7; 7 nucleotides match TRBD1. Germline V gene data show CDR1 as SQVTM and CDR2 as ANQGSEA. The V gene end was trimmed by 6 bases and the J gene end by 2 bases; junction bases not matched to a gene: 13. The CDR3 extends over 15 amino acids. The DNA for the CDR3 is TGCAGCGTAACAGGAGATGGGGACAGCCCCTACGAGCAGTACTTC. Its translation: CSVTGDGDSPYEQYF.

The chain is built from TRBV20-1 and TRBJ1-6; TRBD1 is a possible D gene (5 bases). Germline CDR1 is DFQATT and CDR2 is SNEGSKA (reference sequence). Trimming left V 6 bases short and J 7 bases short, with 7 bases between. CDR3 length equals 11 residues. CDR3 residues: CSAGENSPLHF. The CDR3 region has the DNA TGCAGTGCAGGGGAAAATTCACCCCTCCACTTT.

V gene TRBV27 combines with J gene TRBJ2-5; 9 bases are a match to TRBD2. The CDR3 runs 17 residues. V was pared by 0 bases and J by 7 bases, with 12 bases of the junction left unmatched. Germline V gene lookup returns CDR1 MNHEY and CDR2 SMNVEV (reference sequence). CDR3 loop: CASSLSRGGGAYGTQYF. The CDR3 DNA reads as TGTGCCAGCAGTTTATCGCGCGGCGGGGGGGCGTACGGGACCCAGTACTTC.

CDR3: CSASGPRNEKLFF. The DNA for the CDR3 is TGCAGTGCTAGCGGGCCGAGAAATGAAAAACTGTTTTTT. This sequence joins TRBV20-1 and TRBJ1-4; no reliable D call. This CDR3 contains 13 residues. V lost 3 bases and J 5 bases, leaving 10 bases between the germline ends. Germline-derived CDR1 and CDR2 are DFQATT and SNEGSKA (reference sequence).

The DNA for the CDR3 is TGCGCCAGCAGCCAAGTTATAGGGGGCGCGAGGGAAAAACTGTTTTTT. Translated, it gives CASSQVIGGAREKLFF. The gene calls are TRBV4-3 and TRBJ1-4; TRBD1 matches 7 bases. CDR1 is LGHNA, CDR2 YSLEER, per germline. The V and J ends lost 1 base and 8 bases, in that order; junction bases with no gene match: 10. The CDR3 has 16 amino acids.

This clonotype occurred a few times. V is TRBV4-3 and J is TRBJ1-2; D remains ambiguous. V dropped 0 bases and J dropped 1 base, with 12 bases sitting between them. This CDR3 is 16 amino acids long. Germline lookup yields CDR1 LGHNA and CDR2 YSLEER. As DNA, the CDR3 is TGCGCCAGCAGCCAAGAGTCGACGGCGGGTAACTATGGCTACACCTTC. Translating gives CASSQESTAGNYGYTF.

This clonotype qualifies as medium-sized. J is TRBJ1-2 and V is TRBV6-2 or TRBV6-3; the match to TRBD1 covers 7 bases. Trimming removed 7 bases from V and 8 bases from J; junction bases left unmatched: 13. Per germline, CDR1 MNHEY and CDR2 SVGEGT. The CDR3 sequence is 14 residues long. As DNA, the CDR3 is TGTGCCAGCACCACTACCGACAGGGTCAGGGGCTACACCTTC. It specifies CASTTTDRVRGYTF.

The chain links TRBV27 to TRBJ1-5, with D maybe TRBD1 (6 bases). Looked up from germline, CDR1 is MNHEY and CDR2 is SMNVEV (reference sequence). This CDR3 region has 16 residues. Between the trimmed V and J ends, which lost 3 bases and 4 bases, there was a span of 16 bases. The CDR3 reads CASSLGFRDTNQPQHF. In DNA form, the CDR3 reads TGTGCCAGCAGTTTGGGCTTCCGGGACACAAATCAGCCCCAGCATTTT.

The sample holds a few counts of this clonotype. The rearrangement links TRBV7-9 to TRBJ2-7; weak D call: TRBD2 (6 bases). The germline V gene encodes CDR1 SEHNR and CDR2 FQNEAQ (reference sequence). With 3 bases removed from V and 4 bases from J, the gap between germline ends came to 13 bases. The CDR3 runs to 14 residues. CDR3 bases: TGTGCCAGCAGCTTTACCGGGAGACCATACGAGCAGTACTTC. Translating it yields CASSFTGRPYEQYF.

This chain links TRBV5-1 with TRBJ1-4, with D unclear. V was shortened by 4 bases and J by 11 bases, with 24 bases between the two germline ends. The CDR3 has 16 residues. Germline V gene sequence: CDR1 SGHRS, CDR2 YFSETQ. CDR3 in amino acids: CASSLTPARTERKLFF. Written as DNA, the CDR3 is TGCGCCAGCAGCCTTACCCCCGCGAGGACCGAAAGGAAACTGTTTTTT.

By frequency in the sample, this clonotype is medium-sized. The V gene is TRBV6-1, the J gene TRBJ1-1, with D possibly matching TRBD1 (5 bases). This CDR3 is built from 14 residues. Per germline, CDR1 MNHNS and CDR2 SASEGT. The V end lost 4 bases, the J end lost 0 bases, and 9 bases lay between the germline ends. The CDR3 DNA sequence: TGTGCCAGCAGTGCCGGGACGGTGAACACTGAAGCTTTCTTT. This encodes CASSAGTVNTEAFF.

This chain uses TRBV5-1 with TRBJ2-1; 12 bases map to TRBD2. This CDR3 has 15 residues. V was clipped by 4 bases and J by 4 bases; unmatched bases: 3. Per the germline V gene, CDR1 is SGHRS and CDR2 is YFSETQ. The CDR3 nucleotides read TGCGCCAGCAGCCACGGACTAGCGGGGTACAATGAGCAGTTCTTC. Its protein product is CASSHGLAGYNEQFF.

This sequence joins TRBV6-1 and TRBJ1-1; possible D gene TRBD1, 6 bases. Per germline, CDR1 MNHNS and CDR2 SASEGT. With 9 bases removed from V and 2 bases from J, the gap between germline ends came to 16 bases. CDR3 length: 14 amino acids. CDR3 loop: CASLDRAVNTEAFF. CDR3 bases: TGTGCCAGTTTGGACAGAGCAGTAAACACTGAAGCTTTCTTT.

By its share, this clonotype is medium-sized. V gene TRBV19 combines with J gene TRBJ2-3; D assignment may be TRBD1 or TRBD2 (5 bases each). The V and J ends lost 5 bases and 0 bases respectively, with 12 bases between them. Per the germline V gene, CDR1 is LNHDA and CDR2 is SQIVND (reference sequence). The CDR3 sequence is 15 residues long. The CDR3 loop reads CASSPRDASTDTQYF. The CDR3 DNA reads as TGTGCCAGTAGTCCCCGGGACGCAAGCACAGATACGCAGTATTTT.